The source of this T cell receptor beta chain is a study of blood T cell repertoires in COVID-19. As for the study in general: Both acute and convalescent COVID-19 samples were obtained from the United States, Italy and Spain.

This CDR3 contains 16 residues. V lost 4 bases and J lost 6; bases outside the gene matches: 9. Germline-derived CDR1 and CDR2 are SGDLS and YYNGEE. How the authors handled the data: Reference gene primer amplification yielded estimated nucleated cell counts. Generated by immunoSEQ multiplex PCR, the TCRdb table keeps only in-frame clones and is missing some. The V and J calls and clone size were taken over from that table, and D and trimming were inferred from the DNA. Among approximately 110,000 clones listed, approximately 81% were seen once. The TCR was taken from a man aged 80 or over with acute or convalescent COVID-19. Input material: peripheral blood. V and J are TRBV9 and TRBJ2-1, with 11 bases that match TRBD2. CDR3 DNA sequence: TGTGCCAGCAGCATGTTAGCGGGAGGGCCCGGCAATGAGCAGTTCTTC. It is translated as CASSMLAGGPGNEQFF.